Listed here is a single TCR beta chain. This clonotype has more than one count but fewer than ten. The target of this receptor is not known. No base quality values were provided; no much bigger clone lies one nucleotide off. The method behind the library was 5' RACE. The data were produced on an Illumina HiSeq 2500. A second about 7 to 11 cycle PCR used a sample-barcoded 5' primer and a J-beta primer mix. A template-switch 5' adaptor carrying 12 random nucleotides introduced a unique molecular identifier onto each TCR beta cDNA molecule. At least 2.5 million CDR3-containing paired-end reads were obtained from each sample. First-strand cDNA synthesis was performed from all RNA using the Mint cDNA synthesis kit, with priming by a TRBC-specific oligonucleotide. After uracil-DNA glycosylase treatment, a first 18-cycle PCR used universal primers M1SS and BC2_uni_R on all cDNA. The authors' analysis ran thus. Normalization of each sample was performed by random selection of 1 million high-quality reads, each carrying a distinct molecular identifier. Instead of being binned into consensus sequences, reads with shared molecular identifiers were discarded. MiTCR, run with a Q25 quality threshold and the strictest error-elimination algorithm, handled CDR3 identification, clonotype clustering and error correction. A nonparametric unseen species model with Euler transformation was used to estimate a lower bound on total TCR beta diversity. TCRdb trimmed public reads at Q25 via fastp, called clones via MiXCR and kept in-frame beta chains. Rows are unified per CDR3 protein, each entry keeping the most common DNA and genes. The authors' filters were not applied to this entry. Within this sample are fewer than 2,000,000 distinct CDR3 sequences, with about 35% of them counted one time only. The ten top clones hold roughly 10% of the sample.

This sample was taken from a study of blood T cells in healthy people across ages (dated by TCRdb to between 2015 and 2016). Notes on the research overall: In model experiments, template switching captured about one uniquely barcoded TCR beta cDNA molecule for every two T cells. To avoid experimental bias, donors of different ages were distributed randomly across sequencing lanes. Four age groups were formed from the donors: young (average about 17 years), middle-aged (approximately 41), aged (more than 55) and long-lived (less than 85). Age-related changes in TCR beta repertoire diversity were measured in the study by deep sequencing normalized with unique cDNA molecular identifiers. Using the same blood draw, the study looked at two additional independent replicas of 1 million unique cDNA reads for two donors, one aged 18 to 30 and the other aged 80 or older.

The donors were some 39 Caucasian individuals from Russia, aged roughly 6 to 90 years, who were systemically healthy. About 10 milliliters of peripheral blood were collected from each donor into EDTA-treated Vacutainer tubes. Ficoll-Paque density-gradient centrifugation was used to isolate PBMCs, with at least 6.5 million per sample. Trizol reagent was used to extract total RNA from PBMCs, with at least 6 micrograms per sample. For every donor, an aliquot of PBMCs went through flow cytometry to measure the percentages of naive CD45RAhigh/CD27high T cells. V is pared back by 5 bases and J by 7 bases, with 11 bases lying between the germline termini. The CDR3 measures 13 amino acids from cysteine to phenylalanine. Of the read, only the CDR3 DNA is kept; its 39 bases are in frame from base 1. The germline V gene yields KGHDR for CDR1 and SFDVKD for CDR2. General study outcomes and caveats: Estimates of total diversity from one million sequenced T cells were regarded as lower bounds and underestimates. Conclusive comparison of naive and antigen-experienced compartments was prevented by the profiling of bulk unsorted PBMCs. The long-lived group showed more naive CD4+ T cells, fewer expanded clones and increased TCR diversity than the aged group, suggesting age selection. The percentage of naive T cells measured by flow cytometry correlated strongly with observed TCR beta diversity. Because donor CMV infection status was unknown, age-related changes in expanded clonotypes were potentially confounded. Observed TCR beta diversity per million T cells fell roughly linearly with age, and a significant reduction was already apparent by age around 39.

This TCR derives from a woman aged 30 to 39 in good health. The sample consisted of blood. This chain is built from TRBV24-1 and TRBJ2-1; the D segment could be TRBD1, given 6 matching bases. The CDR3 sequence is CATSAGQKNEQFF. Read as DNA, the sequence is TGTGCCACCAGTGCCGGACAGAAGAATGAGCAGTTCTTC.